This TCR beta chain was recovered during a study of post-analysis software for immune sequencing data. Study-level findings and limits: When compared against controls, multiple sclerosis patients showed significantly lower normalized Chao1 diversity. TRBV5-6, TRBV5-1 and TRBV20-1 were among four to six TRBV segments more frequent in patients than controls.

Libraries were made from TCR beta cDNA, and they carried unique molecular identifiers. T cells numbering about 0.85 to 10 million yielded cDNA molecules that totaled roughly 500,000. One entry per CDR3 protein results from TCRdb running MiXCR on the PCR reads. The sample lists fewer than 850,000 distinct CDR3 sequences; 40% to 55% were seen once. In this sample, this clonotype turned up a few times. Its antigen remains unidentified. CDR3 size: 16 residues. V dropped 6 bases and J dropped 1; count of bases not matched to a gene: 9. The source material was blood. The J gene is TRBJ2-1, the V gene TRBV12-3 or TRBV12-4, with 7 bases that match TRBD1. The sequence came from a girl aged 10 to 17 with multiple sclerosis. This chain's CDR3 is CASRHRDRGSYNEQFF. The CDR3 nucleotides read TGTGCCAGCAGGCACCGGGACAGAGGTTCCTACAATGAGCAGTTCTTC.